Sequencing of this TCR beta chain was carried out in a study of cytomegalovirus exposure and HLA in healthy donors. The CDR3 extends over 15 amino acids. Trimming removed 6 bases at V and 4 bases at J, with 16 bases between. Whole-study results and caveats: Analysis was carried out at a later point, and it linked a missense DCLRE1C variant to TCR beta V- and J-gene trimming. Productive status was seen about 87% or about 30% of the time for most TCR beta V segments in an earlier analysis. CMV serostatus alone was available as immune exposure information.

Regarding this clone: Its antigen is unknown.

A multiplex PCR was run with 60 Vbeta primers and 13 Jbeta primers. In the authors' workflow: Per a later analysis, the number of unique TCR beta chains was approximately 80 million, of which some 9.9 million were shared. This table comes from immunoSEQ multiplex PCR, and its TCRdb copy is limited to in-frame clones, with some not included. V and J calls and clone size follow that table, whereas D and trimming were derived from the DNA. The repertoire holds fewer than 200,000 clones, 65% to 85% seen once, with about 0.76% in the top ten. The rearrangement joins TRBV23-1 to TRBJ1-5; perhaps TRBD1 as D (5 bases). TRBV23-1 is filed as an ORF, its function uncertain. The sample consisted of PBMCs. The TCR comes from a woman under 30 in good health and CMV-seronegative. The CDR3 here is CASSQTGAGNQPQHF. The DNA of the CDR3 is TGCGCCAGCAGCCAAACAGGTGCCGGAAATCAGCCCCAGCATTTT.